This TCR beta chain was retrieved from a study of response to subunit inactivated influenza vaccine. The CDR3 covers 14 residues. Trimming took off 6 bases at V and 4 bases at J, with 15 bases between the two ends. In germline, CDR1 is MDHEN, CDR2 SYDVKM. TCRdb independently ran MiXCR on the RT-PCR reads; one entry per CDR3 protein. The sample lists about 780,000 distinct CDR3 sequences; 15% to 20% were seen once. Study-wide results and caveats: Researchers suggested that each seasonal influenza vaccination recruits few new T cells.

Worth noting for this clonotype: What it binds is unknown.

The chain combines TRBV28 with TRBJ1-2; no clear D. The receptor was derived from a man aged 45-65 years who received an inactivated influenza vaccine. This specimen consisted of PBMCs from blood, obtained roughly 5 days after vaccination. The CDR3: CASRAGQPVYGYTF. The CDR3 DNA sequence: TGTGCCAGCAGGGCCGGCCAGCCGGTCTATGGCTACACCTTC.